This section outlines one T cell receptor (beta chain) sequence together with its context. Its cognate antigen has yet to be identified. Per-base qualities were not stored, and no clone one base away is much larger. The data stem from a study of Ad26.COV2.S vaccination and SARS-CoV-2 variants (dated by TCRdb to the early 2020s). Regarding the study in general: Vaccine-arm donors came from COV1001, a multicentre, randomized, double-blind, placebo-controlled phase I-IIa trial of Ad26.COV2.S in healthy adults. Ad26.COV2.S was given intramuscularly at 5x10^10 or 1x10^11 viral particles, as a single shot or as two shots 56 days apart. Participants in the trial were split at random into five groups of five each, receiving low-dose or high-dose Ad26.COV2.S once or twice, or else placebo on both occasions. TCRbeta repertoire sequencing served as the tool for gauging how specific and how broad the SARS-CoV-2-reactive T cell receptors were following Ad26.COV2.S vaccination. Blinding of investigators to trial group allocation was maintained during experiments and outcome assessment. The TCR-sequenced set comprised approximately 30 samples: approximately 19 Ad26.COV2.S vaccine recipients, 5 placebo recipients and 8 SARS-CoV-2 convalescent individuals.

Reading the label with the study, this specimen's treatment or condition is: around 19 received Ad26.COV2.S at low or high dose, single or two shots; several received placebo; per-sample allocation not given. Repertoires of vaccine and placebo recipients were sequenced from samples collected on day 63 after the first injection. Cohort 1b enrolled fewer than 30 adults aged 18-55 years at a single site in Boston, USA, between 29 July and 7 August 2020. Ad26.COV2.S consisted of a replication-incompetent adenovirus type 26 vector by which a prefusion-stabilized SARS-CoV-2 spike protein from the original Wuhan strain was expressed. The immunoSEQ Assay was the method used to sequence TCRbeta CDR3 regions. After extraction, genomic DNA underwent amplification by bias-controlled multiplex PCR, followed by high-throughput sequencing. Turning to the authors' computational methods: To quantify the absolute abundance of every unique TCRbeta CDR3 region, sequences were collapsed and filtered. Usable DNA was measured by amplifying reference genes present in all nucleated cells, and TCRbeta template counts were normalized to that usable DNA to estimate T cell fraction. Repertoire TCRs were annotated as SARS-CoV-2-specific by exact matching of V gene, CDR3 amino acid sequence and J gene to a known reactive TCR set. The reference SARS-CoV-2 TCR set came from MIRA and was filtered for enrichment in COVID-19-positive ImmuneCODE repertoires, removing public or cross-reactive TCRs. Using the MIRA antigens, annotated TCRs were further analysed by specific ORF or by position within an ORF. Breadth was defined as the number of annotated unique rearrangements divided by the total number of unique productive rearrangements, and depth was defined as the summed frequency of the annotated unique rearrangements. Two-sided Wilcoxon rank-sum tests were used to compare TCR breadth between groups. Held by TCRdb, this immuneACCESS table contains in-frame sequences only and omits some clones. Under half of the omission traces to an unresolved V gene where checked; the cause of the rest is unknown. Clone size and V and J calls were adopted from that table, with D and trimming inferred from the DNA. The sample data list 350,000 to 500,000 clones, and around 90% of these were observed just once. The ten largest account for approximately 4.3% of the sample.

The CDR3 runs 12 residues from the cysteine to the phenylalanine. Just CDR3 DNA is preserved here, 36 bases in frame from base 1. The V and J ends are trimmed by 7 bases and 8 bases, leaving 14 bases between them. For CDR1 and CDR2, the germline V gene lists SNHLY and FYNNEI. Broader findings and caveats from the paper: After vaccination, spike-specific CD8+ and CD4+ T cell responses were reported to show substantial breadth. Comparing responses between vaccine doses or regimens was not something the study was powered to do. It was noted by the authors that total T cell responses may have been underestimated by the TCR breadth and depth analyses. Spike-specific TCR breadth was higher in Ad26.COV2.S recipients than in placebo recipients (P = 0.0014). Vaccine and placebo recipients had similar non-spike TCR breadth, a finding consistent with the vaccine containing only spike.

The TCR comes from a person aged 18-65 years who received the Ad26.COV2.S COVID-19 vaccine or a placebo. Recombination linked TRBV2 to TRBJ1-2; no D gene is confidently identified. The sample in question was peripheral blood, obtained in a trial of Ad26.COV2.S vaccine versus placebo. The CDR3 protein is CASIEALGGYTF. The nucleotides are TGTGCCAGCATCGAGGCCCTCGGAGGCTACACCTTC.